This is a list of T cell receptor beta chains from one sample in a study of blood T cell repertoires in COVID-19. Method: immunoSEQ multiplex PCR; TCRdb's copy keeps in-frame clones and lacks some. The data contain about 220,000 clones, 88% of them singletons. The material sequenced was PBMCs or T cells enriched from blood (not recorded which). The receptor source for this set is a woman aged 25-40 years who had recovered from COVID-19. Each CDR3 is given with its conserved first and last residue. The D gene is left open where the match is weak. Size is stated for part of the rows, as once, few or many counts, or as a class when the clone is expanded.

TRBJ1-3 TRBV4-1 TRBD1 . CASSQTGEASGNTIYF TGCGCCAGCAGCCAGACAGGGGAGGCCTCTGGAAACACCATATATTTT
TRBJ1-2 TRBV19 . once CASSTQDFYGYTF TGTGCCAGTAGTACACAGGATTTCTATGGCTACACCTTC
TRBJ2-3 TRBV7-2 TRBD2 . CASSLGAGDTDTQYF TGTGCCAGCAGCTTAGGAGCGGGAGACACAGATACGCAGTATTTT
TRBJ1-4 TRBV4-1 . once CASSQSPTGRGEKLFF TGCGCCAGCAGCCAAAGTCCGACAGGAAGAGGGGAAAAACTGTTTTTT
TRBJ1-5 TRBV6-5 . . CASSYIQGKQPQHF TGTGCCAGCAGTTACATCCAGGGTAAGCAGCCCCAGCATTTT
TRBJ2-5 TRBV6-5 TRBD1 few CASTPGQGSMAQYF TGTGCCAGCACACCGGGACAGGGGTCAATGGCCCAGTACTTC
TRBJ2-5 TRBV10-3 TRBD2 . CAISDPTYRTSSEGETQYF TGTGCCATCAGTGATCCTACTTACAGGACTAGTTCTGAGGGGGAGACCCAGTACTTC
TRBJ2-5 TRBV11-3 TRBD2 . CASSLETSGNQETQYF TGTGCCAGCAGCTTAGAGACTAGCGGGAACCAAGAGACCCAGTACTTC
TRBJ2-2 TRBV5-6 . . CASSLRTRTGELFF TGTGCCAGCAGCTTGCGGACAAGAACCGGGGAGCTGTTTTTT
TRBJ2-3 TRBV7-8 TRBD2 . CASSFGLGGLGDTQYF TGTGCCAGCAGCTTCGGTTTAGGGGGACTAGGCGATACGCAGTATTTT
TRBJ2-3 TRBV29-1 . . CSVEDPLLEGTDTQYF TGCAGCGTTGAAGATCCCCTACTAGAGGGCACAGATACGCAGTATTTT
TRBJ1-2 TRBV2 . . CASSPGTKVNYGYTF TGTGCCAGCAGTCCCGGGACAAAGGTTAACTATGGCTACACCTTC
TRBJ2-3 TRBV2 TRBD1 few CASKGGQGAGTDTQYF TGTGCCAGCAAAGGGGGACAGGGGGCAGGCACAGATACGCAGTATTTT
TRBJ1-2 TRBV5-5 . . CASSLEVAGRSGYTF TGTGCCAGCAGCTTGGAGGTCGCAGGGAGGAGTGGCTACACCTTC
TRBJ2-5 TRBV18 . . CASSPTPGGETQYF TGTGCCAGCTCACCAACCCCAGGAGGAGAGACCCAGTACTTC
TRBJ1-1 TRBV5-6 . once CASSFHNLRTEAFF TGTGCCAGCAGCTTCCACAATCTGCGGACTGAAGCTTTCTTT
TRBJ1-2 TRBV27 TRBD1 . CASSLAGQGNGYTF TGTGCCAGCAGTCTAGCGGGACAGGGGAACGGCTACACCTTC
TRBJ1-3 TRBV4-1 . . CASRQWGAGNTIYF TGCGCCAGCAGACAGTGGGGAGCTGGAAACACCATATATTTT
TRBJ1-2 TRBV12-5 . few CASGQGHSNYGYTF TGTGCTAGTGGCCAGGGACACTCTAACTATGGCTACACCTTC
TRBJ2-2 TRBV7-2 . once CASSPVGGSQFF TGTGCCAGCAGCCCGGTGGGCGGGTCCCAATTTTTT
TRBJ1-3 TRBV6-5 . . CASTISGNTIYF TGTGCCAGCACTATATCTGGAAACACCATATATTTT
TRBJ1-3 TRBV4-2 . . CASSPGISGNTIYF TGTGCCAGCAGCCCGGGGATCTCTGGAAACACCATATATTTT
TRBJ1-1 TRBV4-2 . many CASSQVVSDTEAFF TGTGCCAGCAGCCAAGTAGTCTCGGACACTGAAGCTTTCTTT
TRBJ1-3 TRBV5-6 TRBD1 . CASTVQGARGNTIYF TGTGCCAGCACAGTACAGGGGGCGAGAGGAAACACCATATATTTT
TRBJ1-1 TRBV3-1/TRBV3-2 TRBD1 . CASSQGDRENTEAFF TGTGCCAGCAGCCAAGGGGACAGGGAGAACACTGAAGCTTTCTTT
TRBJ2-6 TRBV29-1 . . CSVDGGAGANVLTF TGCAGCGTTGATGGCGGTGCTGGGGCCAACGTCCTGACTTTC
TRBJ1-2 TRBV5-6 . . CASSLEILRGSGYGYTF TGTGCCAGCAGCTTGGAAATCTTGAGAGGTTCTGGCTATGGCTACACCTTC
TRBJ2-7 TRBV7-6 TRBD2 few CASSLGPASGRGEQYF TGTGCCAGCAGCTTAGGCCCCGCTAGCGGGCGGGGGGAGCAGTACTTC
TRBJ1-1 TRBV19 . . CASSSTGPYTEAFF TGTGCCAGTAGTAGTACAGGGCCGTACACTGAAGCTTTCTTT
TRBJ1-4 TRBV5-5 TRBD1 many CASSNRTGGATNEKLFF TGTGCCAGCAGCAACCGGACAGGGGGCGCAACTAATGAAAAACTGTTTTTT
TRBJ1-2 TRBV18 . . CASSPLQATEAPGGYTF TGTGCCAGCTCACCACTCCAAGCGACGGAAGCTCCAGGGGGCTACACCTTC
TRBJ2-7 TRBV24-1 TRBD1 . CATSDLDRVTPYEQYF TGTGCCACCAGTGATTTGGACAGGGTTACACCCTACGAGCAGTACTTC
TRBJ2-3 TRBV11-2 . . CASSFWRIPNTDTQYF TGTGCCAGCAGCTTTTGGAGGATTCCCAACACAGATACGCAGTATTTT
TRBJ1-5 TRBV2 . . CASTSTGIQPQHF TGTGCCAGCACCTCAACAGGGATTCAGCCCCAGCATTTT
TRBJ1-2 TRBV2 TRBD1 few CASSRQGARGYTF TGTGCCAGCAGCCGCCAGGGGGCGCGTGGCTACACCTTC
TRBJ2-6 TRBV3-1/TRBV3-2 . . CASSQGYGGLRRSGANVLTF TGTGCCAGCAGCCAAGGGTATGGGGGCCTCAGAAGATCTGGGGCCAACGTCCTGACTTTC
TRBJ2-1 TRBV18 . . CASSLGGHEQFF TGTGCCAGCTCACTGGGAGGACATGAGCAGTTCTTC
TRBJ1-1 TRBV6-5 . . CASSYFVNTEAFF TGTGCCAGCAGTTACTTCGTTAACACTGAAGCTTTCTTT